Listed below are T cell receptor beta chains from one sample, sequenced in a study of T cell repertoires in cytomegalovirus infection. No antigen is known for these receptors. TCRdb fed the reads into MiXCR, producing one record per CDR3 protein. The sample has about 340,000 distinct CDR3 sequences, about 27% seen once. The specimen comprised cultured PBMCs, sampled from culture after CMV antigen stimulation. Receptor source: a human donor in good health (CMV status not recorded). Some clones in this sample may be carry-over from other donors' samples. Both conserved end residues are part of each CDR3. Fields, in order: clone size, V gene, J gene, D gene, CDR3 DNA, CDR3 protein. The D gene is left open where the match is weak. A clone size is listed for some rows: how often the clone was seen (once, few, many), or a class if it is expanded.

few	TRBV7-2	TRBJ2-7	NA	TGTGCCAGCAGCTTAAACCCTTCCTACGAGCAGTACTTC	CASSLNPSYEQYF
NA	TRBV7-6	TRBJ1-1	NA	TGTGCCAGCAGCCGGTGGTTGAACACTGAAGCTTTCTTT	CASSRWLNTEAFF
NA	TRBV7-2	TRBJ2-3	NA	TGTGACAAGATAGATACGCAGTATTTT	CDKIDTQYF
few	TRBV19	TRBJ2-7	NA	TGTGCCAGTTCAATCGGAGGAGACTCCTACGAGCAGTACTTC	CASSIGGDSYEQYF
NA	TRBV4-1	TRBJ2-3	NA	TGCGCCAGCAGCCAAGAGGCCCCAGGACGGATTCTAAGCACAGATACGCAGTATTTT	CASSQEAPGRILSTDTQYF
NA	TRBV7-8	TRBJ2-1	TRBD2	TGTGCCAGCAGCTTAGGAGCGGGGACGAGCTCCTACAATGAGCAGTTCTTC	CASSLGAGTSSYNEQFF
NA	TRBV7-6	TRBJ1-4	NA	TGTGCCAGCAGCTTAGCGTCTCGGGACTCCACAACTAATGAAAAACTGTTTTTT	CASSLASRDSTTNEKLFF
NA	TRBV19	TRBJ2-3	TRBD1	TGTGCCAGTTCGCGACAGGGCTACACAGATACGCAGTATTTT	CASSRQGYTDTQYF
few	TRBV7-9	TRBJ2-7	NA	TGTGCCAGCAGCTTAGGAGGTGCAGTGCTCTACGAGCAGTACTTC	CASSLGGAVLYEQYF
NA	TRBV11-1	TRBJ1-6	NA	TGTGCCAGCAGCTCGGACGTGGGAGATTCACCCCTCCACTTT	CASSSDVGDSPLHF
NA	TRBV12-3/TRBV12-4	TRBJ1-2	NA	TGTGCCAGCAGTTTTAATCTCTATGGCTACACCTTC	CASSFNLYGYTF
NA	TRBV14	TRBJ2-2	TRBD1	TGTGCCAGCAGCGGCCGGGACAGGGGCCTGTACACCGGGGAGCTGTTTTTT	CASSGRDRGLYTGELFF
many	TRBV7-3	TRBJ2-1	TRBD2	TGTGCCAGCAGGTTGAGCGGGGAAATTGAGCAGTTCTTC	CASRLSGEIEQFF
NA	TRBV6-8	TRBJ1-1	TRBD1	TGTGCCAGCAGTTCCGGACAGGGACGACCAAACACTGAAGCTTTCTTT	CASSSGQGRPNTEAFF
NA	TRBV4-3	TRBJ2-1	TRBD1	TGCGCCAGCAGCCAGGGACAGATTGTCCCGTCCAATGAGCAGTTCTTC	CASSQGQIVPSNEQFF
few	TRBV19	TRBJ1-2	NA	TGTGCCAGTAGTCCCCAAGGTCCCGGGGGCTATGGCTACACCTTC	CASSPQGPGGYGYTF
NA	TRBV12-3/TRBV12-4	TRBJ2-7	TRBD2	TGTGCCAGCAGGGGACTAGCGGGACCCTACGAGCAGTACTTC	CASRGLAGPYEQYF
few	TRBV28	TRBJ1-4	NA	TGTGCCAGCAGTTCAATCAGGGTCCGGGCTAATGAAAAACTGTTTTTT	CASSSIRVRANEKLFF
many	TRBV7-2	TRBJ1-5	NA	TGTGCCAGCAGCTTAGGCTCCTATAATCAGCCCCAGCATTTT	CASSLGSYNQPQHF
many	TRBV6-1	TRBJ2-7	TRBD2	TGTGCCAGCACCTTAGCGGGAGTGCGCTCCTACGAGCAGTACTTC	CASTLAGVRSYEQYF
NA	TRBV7-9	TRBJ2-1	NA	TGTGCCAGCAGCTTGGGCCGAACTAGCTCCTACAATGAGCAGTTCTTC	CASSLGRTSSYNEQFF
few	TRBV7-9	TRBJ2-7	NA	TGTGCCAGCAGCTTCGGACATACTCCCTACGAGCAGTACTTC	CASSFGHTPYEQYF
NA	TRBV28	TRBJ2-5	NA	TGTGCCAGCAGTCCACTAAGTCAGACCCAGTACTTC	CASSPLSQTQYF
NA	TRBV4-1	TRBJ2-3	TRBD1	TGCGCCAGCAGCCTGACAGGGGTATGGACAGATACGCAGTATTTT	CASSLTGVWTDTQYF
NA	TRBV25-1	TRBJ1-4	TRBD1	TGTGCCAGCAGTGACCTCCGCGACAGGGGGGAAGAAAAACTGTTTTTT	CASSDLRDRGEEKLFF
NA	TRBV15	TRBJ1-6	TRBD1	TGTGCCACCAGCACCGGAGGACAGGGTAGAAATTCACCCCTCCACTTT	CATSTGGQGRNSPLHF
few	TRBV7-2	TRBJ2-3	NA	TGTGCCAGCAGCTTACGACCCCTGGGTAGCACGACGTCTAGCACAGATACGCAGTATTTT	CASSLRPLGSTTSSTDTQYF
NA	TRBV12-5	TRBJ2-3	NA	TGTGCTAGTGGTGGGGGTAGCGCCACTAGCACAGATACGCAGTATTTT	CASGGGSATSTDTQYF
many	TRBV6-2/TRBV6-3	TRBJ2-5	NA	TGTGCCAGCACCCAGACCGCGGGCGTGAAGACCCAGTACTTC	CASTQTAGVKTQYF
many	TRBV7-2	TRBJ1-1	TRBD1	TGTGCCAGCAGCGCCGGACAGGGGCTAGAAGCTTTCTTT	CASSAGQGLEAFF
few	TRBV7-9	TRBJ2-1	TRBD1	TGTGCCAGCAGCTTATTTGGACAGGGTGGAGATGAGCAGTTCTTC	CASSLFGQGGDEQFF
few	TRBV7-9	TRBJ1-1	NA	TGTGCCAGCAGCTTAACGACAGCTGAAGCTTTCTTT	CASSLTTAEAFF
NA	TRBV28	TRBJ2-5	NA	TGTGCCAGCAGTTTTTGGCAGGGTCAGACCCAGTACTTC	CASSFWQGQTQYF
few	TRBV4-2	TRBJ1-2	NA	TGTGCCAGCAGCCAAGGACTCGGCTACACCTTC	CASSQGLGYTF
NA	TRBV4-2	TRBJ2-3	TRBD2	TGTGCCAGCAGCCAAGACGGGGCGGGAGGGCCCTTAGATACGCAGTATTTT	CASSQDGAGGPLDTQYF
NA	TRBV7-3	TRBJ2-2	NA	TGTGCCAGCAGCCCCCAGGTCGGAGGGGGGACCGGGGAGCTGTTTTTT	CASSPQVGGGTGELFF
NA	TRBV7-2	TRBJ1-5	TRBD1	TGTGCCAGCAGCTTAACAGGGGGCCAGCCCCAGGATTTT	CASSLTGGQPQDF
NA	TRBV3-1	TRBJ2-5	TRBD1	TGTGCCAGCAGCCATCATGACAGGGGCAAAGAGACCCAGTACTTC	CASSHHDRGKETQYF
NA	TRBV11-2	TRBJ1-1	NA	TGTGCCAGCAGCTTAGGGAATAGATTAGACACTGAAGCTTTCTTT	CASSLGNRLDTEAFF
NA	TRBV29-1	TRBJ2-1	NA	TGCAGCGTTGAAGACAGGAGCTCCTACAATGAGCAGTTCTTC	CSVEDRSSYNEQFF
many	TRBV11-2	TRBJ2-6	TRBD1	TGTGCCAGCCCCCGGGGGACAGGGACCTCTGGGGCCAACGTCCTGACTTTC	CASPRGTGTSGANVLTF
NA	TRBV19	TRBJ1-5	TRBD1	TGTGCCAGTAGTCTCGACAGGGCCCAGCATTTT	CASSLDRAQHF
NA	TRBV27	TRBJ2-3	NA	TGTGCCAGCAAAGCGGTCGATACGCAGTATTTT	CASKAVDTQYF
once	TRBV5-6	TRBJ2-7	TRBD1	TGTGCCAGCAGCCCCCCGGACAGGGGTTACGAGCAGTACTTC	CASSPPDRGYEQYF
many	TRBV7-2	TRBJ2-1	NA	TGTGCCAGCAGCTTCAGGCTTAACTCCTACAATGAGCAGTTCTTC	CASSFRLNSYNEQFF
NA	TRBV5-5	TRBJ1-2	TRBD1	TGTGCCAGCAGCTTGGGGGGACAGTCCGCGGACTATGGCTACACCTTC	CASSLGGQSADYGYTF